The 6 T cell receptor beta chains below come from one sample, sequenced in a study of blood T cell repertoires in COVID-19. Assay used: immunoSEQ multiplex PCR; TCRdb lists only in-frame clones, some missing. The table includes more than 55,000 clones, around 80% detected once. Sequencing input: peripheral blood. Receptors originate from a human donor in a cohort sampled during active COVID-19.

The chain links TRBV2 to TRBJ2-7, with 12 bases fitting TRBD1. The trim removed 5 bases at V and 7 bases at J, leaving 12 bases unmatched. Looked up from germline, CDR1 is SNHLY and CDR2 is FYNNEI. The CDR3 extends over 16 amino acids. CDR3 region: CASSFYPGQGAREQYF. For the CDR3, the DNA is TGTGCCAGCAGTTTTTATCCGGGACAGGGGGCGCGAGAGCAGTACTTC.

The sample holds one count of this clone. The V and J genes are TRBV6-5 and TRBJ1-4; no definite D call. The length of the CDR3 is 15 residues. Trimming removed 7 bases at V and 8 bases at J, with 20 bases between. From germline, CDR1 is MNHEY and CDR2 SVGAGI. The CDR3 DNA is TGTGCCAGCACCCGATCAGCCCCGGGAGGCGAAAAACTGTTTTTT. The encoded protein is CASTRSAPGGEKLFF.

The gene calls are TRBV28 and TRBJ1-5, with unresolved D. Germline V gene data show CDR1 as MDHEN and CDR2 as SYDVKM. The CDR3 loop spans 13 amino acids. V was pared by 5 bases and J by 2 bases, with 7 bases between. Here the CDR3 DNA reads TGTGCCAGCAGTCCCCTTGGCAATCAGCCCCAGCATTTT. Protein product: CASSPLGNQPQHF.

The rearrangement uses TRBV4-1 and TRBJ2-7, with D maybe TRBD1 (5 bases). Germline CDR1 is MGHRA and CDR2 is YSYEKL. The CDR3 is made up of 15 amino acids. The ends were cut back, 8 bases at V and 2 bases at J, with 19 bases in the middle. CDR3 coding DNA: TGCGCCAGCTCTCACTGGGGCGGCCCAACCTACGAGCAGTACTTC. Translating gives CASSHWGGPTYEQYF.

This clone was counted a few times. The chain is built from TRBV4-1 and TRBJ2-2; TRBD2 might be the D (5 bases). Trimming removed 1 base from V and 0 bases from J, with 9 bases in between. This CDR3 has 16 amino acids. Looked up from germline, CDR1 is MGHRA and CDR2 is YSYEKL. CDR3 region: CASSQVATTNTGELFF. CDR3 DNA sequence: TGCGCCAGCAGCCAAGTAGCGACTACGAACACCGGGGAGCTGTTTTTT.

The chain carries TRBV6-5 and TRBJ2-2; D gene ambiguous. V was clipped by 6 bases and J by 3 bases, with 11 bases between them. CDR1 MNHEY and CDR2 SVGAGI come from the germline V gene. The CDR3 spans 14 residues. The CDR3 region has the DNA TGTGCCAGCAGGATTGAACCGGACACCGGGGAGCTGTTTTTT. This encodes CASRIEPDTGELFF.